Listed below are T cell receptor beta chains from one sample, sequenced in a study of identical twins. TCRdb reprocessed the 5' RACE reads with MiXCR, giving one entry per CDR3 protein. The sample has about 900,000 distinct CDR3 sequences, around 12% seen once. This sample also appeared in a second study, on yellow fever vaccine responses in identical twins.

Sequenced input: PBMCs. The receptors derive from a woman aged 18-30 years in good health. Each CDR3 is given with its conserved first and last residue. Each record gives: J gene, clone size, V gene, CDR3 protein. Size values are once, few and many counts, or a class for expanded clones, and some rows have none.

J: TRBJ2-1
size: .
V: TRBV5-1
CDR3: CASSLRTSGSRYNEQFF

J: TRBJ1-3
size: few
V: TRBV12-3/TRBV12-4
CDR3: CASSPIQGLSNTIYF

J: TRBJ2-7
size: .
V: TRBV20-1
CDR3: CSAKPLDRAYEQYF

J: TRBJ2-7
size: .
V: TRBV20-1
CDR3: CSAIPSGSRQYF

J: TRBJ1-4
size: .
V: TRBV14
CDR3: CASSQAQQGRTNEKLFF

J: TRBJ2-3
size: many
V: TRBV7-2
CDR3: CASSPGQVYTDTQYF

J: TRBJ2-1
size: many
V: TRBV3-1
CDR3: CASSQDLSSGRDEQFF

J: TRBJ2-3
size: few
V: TRBV20-1
CDR3: CSAIPAEMIYTQYF

J: TRBJ2-4
size: few
V: TRBV2
CDR3: CASSVSETASIQYF

J: TRBJ2-2
size: few
V: TRBV24-1
CDR3: CATSDLFDRANSANTGELFF

J: TRBJ2-3
size: few
V: TRBV7-7
CDR3: CASSPHSGIRDTQYF

J: TRBJ2-7
size: .
V: TRBV11-2
CDR3: CASSPLAGDPREQYF